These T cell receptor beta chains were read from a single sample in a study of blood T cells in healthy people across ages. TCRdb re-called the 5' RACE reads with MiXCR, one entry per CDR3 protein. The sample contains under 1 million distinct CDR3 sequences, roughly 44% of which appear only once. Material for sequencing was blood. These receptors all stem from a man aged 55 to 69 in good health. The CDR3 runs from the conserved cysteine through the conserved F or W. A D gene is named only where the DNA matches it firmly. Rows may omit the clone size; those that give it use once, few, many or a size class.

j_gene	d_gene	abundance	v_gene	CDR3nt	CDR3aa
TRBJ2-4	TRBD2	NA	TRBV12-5	TGTGCTAGTGGTTCCTCCCCGACTAGCGGGAGTGGAAACATTCAGTACTTC	CASGSSPTSGSGNIQYF
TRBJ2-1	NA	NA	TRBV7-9	TGTGCCAGCAGCTTAGTTGGCAGGGGATACAACGAGCAGTTCTTC	CASSLVGRGYNEQFF
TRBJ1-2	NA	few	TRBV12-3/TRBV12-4	TGTGCCAGCAGTTTAGATCTAACCCTGTTAACTAACTATGGCTACACCTTC	CASSLDLTLLTNYGYTF
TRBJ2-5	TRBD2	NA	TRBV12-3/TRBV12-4	TGTGCCAGCACTGCTAGCGGGGGGATACAAGAGACCCAGTACTTC	CASTASGGIQETQYF
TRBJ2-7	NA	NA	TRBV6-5	TGTGCCAGCAGTTACTCGTTCCTAAGCTCCTACGAGCAGTACTTC	CASSYSFLSSYEQYF
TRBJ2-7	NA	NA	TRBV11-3	TGTGCCAGCAGCATACGACAGGAACTTTACGAGCAGTACTTC	CASSIRQELYEQYF
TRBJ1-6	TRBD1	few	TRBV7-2	TGTGCCAGCAGCTTAGTTTTGGGGACAGGGGATTCACCCCTCCACTTT	CASSLVLGTGDSPLHF
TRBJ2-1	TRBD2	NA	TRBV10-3	TGTGCCATCAGTGAGGGACTAGCGAATGAGCAGTTCTTC	CAISEGLANEQFF
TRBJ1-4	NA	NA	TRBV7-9	TGTGCCAGCAGCTCCCCAGGGCGGCGTGGGATGGGAGAAAAACTGTTTTTT	CASSSPGRRGMGEKLFF
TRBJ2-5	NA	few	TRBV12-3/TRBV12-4	TGTGCCAGCAGTTTAGGGCCAGCTCAAGAGACCCAGTACTTC	CASSLGPAQETQYF
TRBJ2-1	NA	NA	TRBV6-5	TGTGCCAGCAGTGACGACAGCTCCTACAATGAGCAGTTCTTC	CASSDDSSYNEQFF
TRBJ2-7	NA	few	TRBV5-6	TGTGCCAGCAGCGTCTACCGGGGCTACGAGCAGTACTTC	CASSVYRGYEQYF
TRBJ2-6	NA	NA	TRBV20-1	TGCAGTGCTGTTGGCTCTGGGGCCAACGTCCTGACTTTC	CSAVGSGANVLTF
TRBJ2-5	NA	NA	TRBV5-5	TGTGCCAGCAGCTTGTTGCCAGGGGTTTCGGAGACCCAGTACTTC	CASSLLPGVSETQYF
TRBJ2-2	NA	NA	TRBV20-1	TGCAGTGCTCGCCGTGGAGGGCGGAACACCGGGGAGCTGTTTTTT	CSARRGGRNTGELFF
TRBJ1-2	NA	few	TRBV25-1	TGTGCCAGCAGTGACGTCGTAAACTATGGCTACACCTTC	CASSDVVNYGYTF
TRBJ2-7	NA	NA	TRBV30	TGTGCCACCGAGGACGGAGACTCCTACGAGCAGTACTTC	CATEDGDSYEQYF
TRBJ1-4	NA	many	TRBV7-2	TGTGCCAGCAGCTTAGTGGAATCGGAAAAACTGTTTTTT	CASSLVESEKLFF
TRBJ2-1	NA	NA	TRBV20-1	TGCAGTGCTGGGACTGGGCGGGAGCAGTTCTTC	CSAGTGREQFF
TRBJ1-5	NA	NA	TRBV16	TGCGCCAGCGACCGAAGGGGAAGCAATCAGCCCCAGCATTTT	CASDRRGSNQPQHF
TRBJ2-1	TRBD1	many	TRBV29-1	TGCACCGTGGACAGGGATCTCAACAATGAGCAGTTCTTC	CTVDRDLNNEQFF
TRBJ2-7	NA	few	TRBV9	TGTGCCAGCAGCCGCCTAGACTCACAGGCCTACGAGCAGTACTTC	CASSRLDSQAYEQYF
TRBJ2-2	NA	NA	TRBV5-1	TGCGCCAGCAGCACGGGTCACCTAACTTCGAACACCGGGGAGCTGTTTTTT	CASSTGHLTSNTGELFF
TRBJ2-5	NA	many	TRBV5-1	TGCGCCAGCAGCAAATCCCGGGACACACAAGAGACCCAGTACTTC	CASSKSRDTQETQYF
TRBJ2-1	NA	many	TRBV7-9	TGTGCCAGCAGTCCCATCTCCGATGAGCAGTTCTTC	CASSPISDEQFF
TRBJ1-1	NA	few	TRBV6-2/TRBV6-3	TGTGCCAGCAAAGAGTCTAACACTGAAGCTTTCTTT	CASKESNTEAFF
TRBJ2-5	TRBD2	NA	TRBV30	TGTGCCTGGAGTCTACAAGCGGGGGTAGAGACCCAGTACTTC	CAWSLQAGVETQYF
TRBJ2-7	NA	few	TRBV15	TGTGCCACCAGCAGGGACTTGGGCGAGCAGTACTTC	CATSRDLGEQYF
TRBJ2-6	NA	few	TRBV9	TGTGCCAGCAGCGTAGGCCGCTCTGGGGCCAACGTCCTGACTTTC	CASSVGRSGANVLTF
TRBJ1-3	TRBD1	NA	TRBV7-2	TGTGCCAGCAGCGGAGCCGGGACAGGGGCGAACACCATATATTTT	CASSGAGTGANTIYF
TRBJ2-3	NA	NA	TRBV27	TGTGCCAGCAGTTTAGGGTTTGGAACAGATACGCAGTATTTT	CASSLGFGTDTQYF
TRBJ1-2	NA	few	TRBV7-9	TGTGCCAGCAGGGTAGAGGTCGAACTCCCAGGGCTTCATGGCTACACCTTC	CASRVEVELPGLHGYTF
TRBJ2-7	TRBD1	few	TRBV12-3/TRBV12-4	TGTGCCAGCGGCACCGGGACAGGTCCCTCCTACGAGCAGTACTTC	CASGTGTGPSYEQYF
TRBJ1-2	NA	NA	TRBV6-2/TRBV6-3	TGTGCCAGCAGTCCTGAGACTTATGGCTACACCTTC	CASSPETYGYTF
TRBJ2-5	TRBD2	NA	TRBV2	TGTGCCAGCAGTTTTAGCGGGGGGGGTAAAGAGACCCAGTACTTC	CASSFSGGGKETQYF
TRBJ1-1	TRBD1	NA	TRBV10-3	TGTGCCTCTGGCAGGGGGACTGAAGCTTTCTTT	CASGRGTEAFF
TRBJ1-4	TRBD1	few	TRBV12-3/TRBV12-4	TGTGCCAGCAGTACCGATGACAGGGGGCTTTGGGAAAAACTGTTTTTT	CASSTDDRGLWEKLFF
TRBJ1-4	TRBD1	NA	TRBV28	TGTGCCAGCAGTCCGCGGACAGGGGTAAAACTGTTTTTT	CASSPRTGVKLFF
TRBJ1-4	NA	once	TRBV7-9	TGTGCCTGCAGCTTTGGCCTGGGGAATGAAAAACTGTTTTTT	CACSFGLGNEKLFF
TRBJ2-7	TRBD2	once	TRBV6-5	TGTGCCAGCAGTTCAACTAGCGGGGATTACTACGAGCAGTACTTC	CASSSTSGDYYEQYF
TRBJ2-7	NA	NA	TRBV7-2	TGTGCCAGCAGCTTTAGTTCGCCCGCGCCCTACGAGCAGTACTTC	CASSFSSPAPYEQYF
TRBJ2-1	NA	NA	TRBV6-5	TGTGCCAGCAGTCCGCACAACAGGGAGAACAATGAGCAGTTCTTC	CASSPHNRENNEQFF
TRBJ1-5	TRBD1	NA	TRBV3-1	TGTGCCAGCAGCCAAGGGACAGGGGGCTGGCAGCCCCAGCATTTT	CASSQGTGGWQPQHF
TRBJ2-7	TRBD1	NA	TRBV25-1	TGTGCCAGCAGTCCCCGGGACAGGGTCTACGAGCAGTACTTC	CASSPRDRVYEQYF
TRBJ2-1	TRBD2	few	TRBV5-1	TGCGCCAGCAGCGGCGCCGGGAGCGCGGGGGGATTCAACAATGAGCAGTTCTTC	CASSGAGSAGGFNNEQFF
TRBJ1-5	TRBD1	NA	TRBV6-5	TGTGCCAGCAGTTTCCGAACCCTGACAGGGGATAGCAATCAGCCCCAGCATTTT	CASSFRTLTGDSNQPQHF
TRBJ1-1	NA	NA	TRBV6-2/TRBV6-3	TGTGCCAGCAGTTATCCTACTGAAGCTTTCTTT	CASSYPTEAFF
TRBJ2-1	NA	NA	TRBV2	TGTGCCAGCAGTGACGTTAGCTCCTACAATGAGCAGTTCTTC	CASSDVSSYNEQFF
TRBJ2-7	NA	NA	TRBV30	TGTGCCTGGAGTCGGGGACCGGGCTACGAGCAGTACTTC	CAWSRGPGYEQYF
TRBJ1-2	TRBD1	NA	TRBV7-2	TGTGCCAGCAGCTTAAAGGGGGCGCGGTACTATGGCTACACCTTC	CASSLKGARYYGYTF
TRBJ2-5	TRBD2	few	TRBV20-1	TGCAGTGCTACGATTCTCCTAGCGGCGGAAGAGACCCAGTACTTC	CSATILLAAEETQYF
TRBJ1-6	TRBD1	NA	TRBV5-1	TGCGCCAGCAGCTTACAACAGGGGCTTCACTCACCCCTCCACTTT	CASSLQQGLHSPLHF
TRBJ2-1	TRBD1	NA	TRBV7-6	TGTGCCAGCAGTTTTACCCGACAGGGGGTTGATGAGCAGTTCTTC	CASSFTRQGVDEQFF
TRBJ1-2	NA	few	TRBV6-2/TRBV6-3	TGTGCCAGCAGTTCAGTAATCAACTATGGCTACACCTTC	CASSSVINYGYTF
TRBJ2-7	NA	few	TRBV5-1	TGCGCCAGCAGCTTGGAATTCCTGCCTCTAAGCTCCTACGAGCAGTACTTC	CASSLEFLPLSSYEQYF